These T cell receptor beta chains were read from a single sample in a study of Graves' ophthalmopathy and Graves' hyperthyroidism. TCRdb ran MiXCR on the multiplex PCR reads and lists one entry per CDR3 protein. The sample has around 1.1 million distinct CDR3 sequences; 35% to 40% are singletons. The sample consisted of peripheral blood or thyroid tissue (not recorded which). The receptors shown here come from an adult man with Graves' hyperthyroidism. Each CDR3 is given with its conserved first and last residue. The order of the fields is V gene, clone size, J gene, D gene, CDR3 DNA, CDR3 protein. A D gene is named only where the DNA matches it firmly. Only part of the rows carry a size: once, few, many, or a class if the clone is expanded.

V: TRBV5-6; size: NA; J: TRBJ1-6; D: NA; DNA: TGTGCCACCAGTATCCGACCTTCCTTGTACAATAATTCACCCCTCCACTTT; CDR3: CATSIRPSLYNNSPLHF
V: TRBV25-1; size: NA; J: TRBJ1-3; D: NA; DNA: TGTGCCTGCTCCGGAACGAGCTCTGGAAACACCATATATTTT; CDR3: CACSGTSSGNTIYF
V: TRBV29-1; size: NA; J: TRBJ1-1; D: NA; DNA: TGCAGCGTTGACTCAGGGGCCACGAACACTGAAGCTTTCTTT; CDR3: CSVDSGATNTEAFF
V: TRBV2; size: many; J: TRBJ2-7; D: NA; DNA: TGTGCCAGCAGTGGGGATAGCGGAGCTTACGAGCAGTACTTC; CDR3: CASSGDSGAYEQYF
V: TRBV7-2; size: many; J: TRBJ2-5; D: NA; DNA: TGTGCCAGCAGCTTAGTACCCCAAGAGACCCAGTACTTC; CDR3: CASSLVPQETQYF
V: TRBV7-9; size: few; J: TRBJ2-7; D: NA; DNA: TGTGCCAGCAGCTTACGAGGACAGCTCTCCTACGAGCAGTACTTC; CDR3: CASSLRGQLSYEQYF
V: TRBV12-3/TRBV12-4; size: many; J: TRBJ1-5; D: NA; DNA: TGTGCCAGCGGATTTGGGAGCAATCAGCCCCAGCATTTT; CDR3: CASGFGSNQPQHF
V: TRBV20-1; size: many; J: TRBJ1-1; D: TRBD1; DNA: TGCAGTGCTTGGGGACAGCGGAACACTGAAGCTTTCTTT; CDR3: CSAWGQRNTEAFF
V: TRBV29-1; size: NA; J: TRBJ1-2; D: NA; DNA: TGCAGCGTGGAGAGTGGACGGGGGGAGGATGGCTACACCTTC; CDR3: CSVESGRGEDGYTF
V: TRBV19; size: many; J: TRBJ1-5; D: NA; DNA: TGTGCCAGTAACCAGGGGTCGAGTTATCAGCCCCAGCATTTT; CDR3: CASNQGSSYQPQHF
V: TRBV28; size: NA; J: TRBJ2-7; D: NA; DNA: TGTGCCGCCGGAGGTTTTGAGGACTACGAGCAGTACTTC; CDR3: CAAGGFEDYEQYF
V: TRBV7-2; size: few; J: TRBJ1-5; D: TRBD1; DNA: TGTGCCAGCAGCTTAGACAGGGGGGTCAATCAGCCCCAGCATTTT; CDR3: CASSLDRGVNQPQHF
V: TRBV6-5; size: few; J: TRBJ1-4; D: TRBD1; DNA: TGTGCCAGCAGGGAGACAGGGGGGACGGGGGAAAAACTGTTTTTT; CDR3: CASRETGGTGEKLFF
V: TRBV7-2; size: few; J: TRBJ1-2; D: TRBD1; DNA: TGTGCCAGCAGCTCCCAGGACAGGACTAACTATGGCTACACCTTC; CDR3: CASSSQDRTNYGYTF
V: TRBV10-3; size: many; J: TRBJ2-2; D: NA; DNA: TGTGCCATCAGTAACACCGGGGAGCTGTTTTTT; CDR3: CAISNTGELFF
V: TRBV9; size: NA; J: TRBJ2-7; D: TRBD2; DNA: TGTGCCAGCAGCCCCCCCCGACTCCTCAGCGGGGTCGGCGAGCAGTACTTC; CDR3: CASSPPRLLSGVGEQYF
V: TRBV5-1; size: once; J: TRBJ1-2; D: NA; DNA: TGCGCCAGCAGCTTGGACACCTCGAATGGCTACACCTTC; CDR3: CASSLDTSNGYTF